The rows below give T cell receptor beta chains drawn from one sample of a study of beta chain features in type 1 diabetes. Generated by immunoSEQ multiplex PCR, the TCRdb table keeps only in-frame clones and is missing some. This table has fewer than 350,000 clones, about 20% appearing once. Input material: naive CD4+ T cells from blood. The receptors stem from a woman aged 18-29 years in good health. CDR3s include the opening cysteine and the closing phenylalanine or tryptophan. The order of the fields is V gene, clone size, D gene, J gene, CDR3 DNA, CDR3 protein. The D gene is left open where the match is weak. Rows may omit the clone size; those that give it use once, few, many or a size class.

TRBV5-6	.	TRBD2	TRBJ2-1	TGTGCCAGCAGCCTGGGACTAGCCAAGTACAATGAGCAGTTCTTC	CASSLGLAKYNEQFF
TRBV9	.	.	TRBJ2-5	TGTGCCAGCAGCGCTTCAGGGGTGGCGGCGGCAGAGACCCAGTACTTC	CASSASGVAAAETQYF
TRBV7-9	.	.	TRBJ1-5	TGTGCCAGCAGCTTACAGGGGAATCAGCCCCAGCATTTT	CASSLQGNQPQHF
TRBV7-9	.	.	TRBJ1-5	TGTGCCAGCAGCTTCGGGGGGCCTCAGCCCCAGCATTTT	CASSFGGPQPQHF
TRBV23-1	.	TRBD2	TRBJ2-2	TGCGCCAGCAGTCAATCAAATCGCGGTAGCGGGAGTAAAGACGGGGAGCTGTTTTTT	CASSQSNRGSGSKDGELFF
TRBV7-9	.	TRBD2	TRBJ2-3	TGTGCCAGCAGCTCGGGACTAGCTCGCTTTGATACGCAGTATTTT	CASSSGLARFDTQYF
TRBV18	.	TRBD1	TRBJ2-3	TGTGCCAGCTCACTCGTAACAGGGGACACAGATACGCAGTATTTT	CASSLVTGDTDTQYF
TRBV5-4	.	TRBD1	TRBJ2-4	TGTGCCAGCAGCACCCCCGGGACAGCAAAAAACATTCAGTACTTC	CASSTPGTAKNIQYF
TRBV19	few	.	TRBJ2-1	TGTGCCACTCCGATGAACTTTGACTCAAGTGAGCAGTTCTTC	CATPMNFDSSEQFF
TRBV11-2	.	TRBD2	TRBJ2-5	TGTGCCAGCAGCTCCCAGACTAGCGGGGGAGAGACCCAGTACTTC	CASSSQTSGGETQYF
TRBV19	.	.	TRBJ2-2	TGTGCCAGTAACGGAGGACGGCTGACCGGGGAGCTGTTTTTT	CASNGGRLTGELFF
TRBV20-1	few	.	TRBJ1-1	TGCAGTACGGAGGGTAACACTGAAGCTTTCTTT	CSTEGNTEAFF
TRBV9	once	.	TRBJ1-3	TGTGCCAGCAGCGTAGGATGGCAGGGTGGAAACACCATATATTTT	CASSVGWQGGNTIYF
TRBV30	.	.	TRBJ1-2	TGTGCCTGGAGTGTCCAAACCTTTGGACAGTATGGCTACACCTTC	CAWSVQTFGQYGYTF
TRBV4-1	few	.	TRBJ2-2	TGCGCCAGCAGCCAAGGACACTCGAACACCGGGGAGCTGTTTTTT	CASSQGHSNTGELFF
TRBV19	few	.	TRBJ1-1	TGTGCCAGTAGCCAGGGGCAGTACACTGAAGCTTTCTTT	CASSQGQYTEAFF
TRBV5-4	few	TRBD1	TRBJ2-3	TGTGCCAGCAGCCGTGACAGGGCCACAGATACGCAGTATTTT	CASSRDRATDTQYF
TRBV9	.	.	TRBJ2-3	TGTGCCAGCAGCACTCCCCCGGGATACGTCACAGATACGCAGTATTTT	CASSTPPGYVTDTQYF
TRBV10-3	.	TRBD1	TRBJ1-3	TGTGCCATCGCGACAGGGCCAACCATATATTTT	CAIATGPTIYF
TRBV5-1	few	TRBD1	TRBJ1-2	TGCGCCAGCAGCTTGGAGGGACAGGGCTATGGCTACACCTTC	CASSLEGQGYGYTF
TRBV11-2	.	.	TRBJ2-7	TGTGCCAGCGGGGGACTGGCAGATTTCTCCTACGAGCAGTACTTC	CASGGLADFSYEQYF
TRBV7-9	.	.	TRBJ1-1	TGTGCCAGCAGCTTAGACGGCCGGGTGTGGGACACTGAAGCTTTCTTT	CASSLDGRVWDTEAFF